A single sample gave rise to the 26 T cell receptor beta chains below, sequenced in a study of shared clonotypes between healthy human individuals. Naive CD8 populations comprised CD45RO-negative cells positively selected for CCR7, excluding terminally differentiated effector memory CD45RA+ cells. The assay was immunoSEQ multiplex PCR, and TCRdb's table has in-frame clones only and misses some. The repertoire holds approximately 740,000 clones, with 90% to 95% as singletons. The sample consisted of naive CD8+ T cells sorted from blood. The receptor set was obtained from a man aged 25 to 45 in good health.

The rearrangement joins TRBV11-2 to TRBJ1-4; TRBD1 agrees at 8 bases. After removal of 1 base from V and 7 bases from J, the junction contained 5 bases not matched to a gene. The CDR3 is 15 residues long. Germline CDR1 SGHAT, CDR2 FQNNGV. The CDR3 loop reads CASSLGDRRGEKLFF. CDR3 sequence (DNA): TGTGCCAGCAGCTTAGGGGACAGGCGGGGTGAAAAACTGTTTTTT. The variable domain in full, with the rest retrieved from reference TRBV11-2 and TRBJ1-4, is EAGVAQSPRYKIIEKRQSVAFWCNPISGHATLYWYQQILGQGPKLLIQFQNNGVVDDSQLPKDRFSAERLKGVDSTLKIQPAKLEDSAVYLCASSLGDRRGEKLFFGSGTQLSVL.

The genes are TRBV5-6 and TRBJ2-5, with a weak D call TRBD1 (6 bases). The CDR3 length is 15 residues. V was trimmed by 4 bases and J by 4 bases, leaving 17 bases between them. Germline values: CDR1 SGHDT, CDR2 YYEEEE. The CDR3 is CASSPSRGNRETQYF. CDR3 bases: TGTGCCAGCAGCCCAAGCAGGGGAAACAGAGAGACCCAGTACTTC.

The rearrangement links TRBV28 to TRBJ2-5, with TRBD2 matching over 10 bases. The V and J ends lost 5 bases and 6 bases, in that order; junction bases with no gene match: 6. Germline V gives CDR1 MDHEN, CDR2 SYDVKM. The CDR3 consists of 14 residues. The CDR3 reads CASSLLAGAKTQYF. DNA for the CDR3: TGTGCCAGCAGTCTCCTAGCGGGAGCTAAGACCCAGTACTTC. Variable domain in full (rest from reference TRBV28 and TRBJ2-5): DVKVTQSSRYLVKRTGEKVFLECVQDMDHENMFWYRQDPGLGLRLIYFSYDVKMKEKGDIPEGYSVSREKKERFSLILESASTNQTSMYLCASSLLAGAKTQYFGPGTRLLVL.

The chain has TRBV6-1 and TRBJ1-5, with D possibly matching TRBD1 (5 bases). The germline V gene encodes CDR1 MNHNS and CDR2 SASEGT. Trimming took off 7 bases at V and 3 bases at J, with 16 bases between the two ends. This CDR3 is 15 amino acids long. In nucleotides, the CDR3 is TGTGCCAGCACGTCCAAGCGCAGGGACAATCAGCCCCAGCATTTT. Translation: CASTSKRRDNQPQHF.

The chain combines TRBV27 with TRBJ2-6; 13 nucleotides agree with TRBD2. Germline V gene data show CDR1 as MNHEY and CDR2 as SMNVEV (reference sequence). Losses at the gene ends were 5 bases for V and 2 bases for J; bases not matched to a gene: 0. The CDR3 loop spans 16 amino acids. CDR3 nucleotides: TGTGCCAGCAGTGGGACTAGCGGGACTGGGGCCAACGTCCTGACTTTC. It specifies CASSGTSGTGANVLTF.

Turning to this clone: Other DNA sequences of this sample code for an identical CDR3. This CDR3 is CSVDRPDYNEQFF. CDR3 bases: TGCAGCGTTGACCGTCCCGACTACAATGAGCAGTTCTTC. The genes are TRBV29-1 and TRBJ2-1; D not resolved. The V and J ends lost 3 bases and 3 bases respectively, with 9 bases between them. The V gene's germline CDR1 is SQVTM and CDR2 ANQGSEA. The CDR3 consists of 13 residues.

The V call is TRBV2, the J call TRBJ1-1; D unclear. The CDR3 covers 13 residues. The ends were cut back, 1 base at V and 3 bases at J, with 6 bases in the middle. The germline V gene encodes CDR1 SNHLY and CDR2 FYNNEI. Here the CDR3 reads CASSEVGYTEAFF. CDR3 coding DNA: TGTGCCAGCAGTGAAGTGGGGTACACTGAAGCTTTCTTT.

The CDR3 nucleotides read TGTGCCAGCAGTTTAGTGGCACAGGAGTACGAGCAGTACTTC. As protein: CASSLVAQEYEQYF. The J gene is TRBJ2-7, the V gene TRBV27; TRBD1 is a possible D gene (5 bases). CDR1 is MNHEY and CDR2 is SMNVEV in the germline V gene (reference sequence). V dropped 2 bases and J dropped 4 bases, with 12 bases sitting between them. The CDR3 has 14 amino acids.

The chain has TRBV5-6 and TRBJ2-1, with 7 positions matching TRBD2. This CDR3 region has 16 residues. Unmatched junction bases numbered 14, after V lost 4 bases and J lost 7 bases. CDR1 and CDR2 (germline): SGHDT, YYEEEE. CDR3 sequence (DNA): TGTGCCAGCAGCATACCCCGTGGACTAGACTTGAATGAGCAGTTCTTC. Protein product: CASSIPRGLDLNEQFF.

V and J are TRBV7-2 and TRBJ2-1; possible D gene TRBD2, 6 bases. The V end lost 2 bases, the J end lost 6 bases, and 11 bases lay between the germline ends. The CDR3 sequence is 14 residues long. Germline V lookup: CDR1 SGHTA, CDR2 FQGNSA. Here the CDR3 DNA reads TGTGCCAGCAGCTTAAACGGGGGAATCAATGAGCAGTTCTTC. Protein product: CASSLNGGINEQFF.

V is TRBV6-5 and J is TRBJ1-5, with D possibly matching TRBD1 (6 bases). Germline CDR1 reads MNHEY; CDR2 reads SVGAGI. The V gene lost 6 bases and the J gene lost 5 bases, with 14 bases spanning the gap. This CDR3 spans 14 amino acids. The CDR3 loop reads CASRNTGRDQPQHF. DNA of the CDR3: TGTGCCAGCAGAAATACAGGGAGGGATCAGCCCCAGCATTTT.

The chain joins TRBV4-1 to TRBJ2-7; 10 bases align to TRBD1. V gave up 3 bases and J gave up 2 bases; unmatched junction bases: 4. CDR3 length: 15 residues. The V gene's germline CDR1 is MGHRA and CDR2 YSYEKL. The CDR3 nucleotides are TGCGCCAGCAGCCAGACAGGGGGCATAACCTACGAGCAGTACTTC. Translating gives CASSQTGGITYEQYF.

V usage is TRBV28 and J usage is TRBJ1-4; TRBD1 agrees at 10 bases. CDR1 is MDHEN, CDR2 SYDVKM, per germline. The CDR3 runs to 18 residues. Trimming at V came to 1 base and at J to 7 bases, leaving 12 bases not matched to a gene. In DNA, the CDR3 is TGTGCCAGCAGTTTATCATGGGGACAGGGGAATCTCGGTGAAAAACTGTTTTTT. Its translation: CASSLSWGQGNLGEKLFF.

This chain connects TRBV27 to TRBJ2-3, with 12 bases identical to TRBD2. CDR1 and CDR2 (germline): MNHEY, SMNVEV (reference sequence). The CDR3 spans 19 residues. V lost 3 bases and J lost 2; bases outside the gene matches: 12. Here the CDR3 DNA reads TGTGCCAGCAGTTTCCGAATACCTGGACTAGCGGGGACCACAGATACGCAGTATTTT. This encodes CASSFRIPGLAGTTDTQYF.

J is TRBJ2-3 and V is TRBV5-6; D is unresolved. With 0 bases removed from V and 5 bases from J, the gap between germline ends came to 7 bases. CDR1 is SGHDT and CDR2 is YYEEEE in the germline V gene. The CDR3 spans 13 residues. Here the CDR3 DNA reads TGTGCCAGCAGCTTGGGCCTCATAGATACGCAGTATTTT. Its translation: CASSLGLIDTQYF.

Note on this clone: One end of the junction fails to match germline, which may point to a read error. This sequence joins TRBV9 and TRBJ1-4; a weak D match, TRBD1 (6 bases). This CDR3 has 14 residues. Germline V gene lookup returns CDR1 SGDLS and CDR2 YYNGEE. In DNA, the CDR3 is TGTGCCAGCAGCGTAGAAGCCGGGACGGGGGCGGAGGCATTT. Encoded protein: CASSVEAGTGAEAF.

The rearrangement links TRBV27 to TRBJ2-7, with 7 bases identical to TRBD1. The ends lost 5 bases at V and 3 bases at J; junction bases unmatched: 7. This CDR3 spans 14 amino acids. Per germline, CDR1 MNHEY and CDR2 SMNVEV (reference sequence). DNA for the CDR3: TGTGCCAGCAGTCCTGCGGACAGGAGCTACGAGCAGTACTTC. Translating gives CASSPADRSYEQYF.

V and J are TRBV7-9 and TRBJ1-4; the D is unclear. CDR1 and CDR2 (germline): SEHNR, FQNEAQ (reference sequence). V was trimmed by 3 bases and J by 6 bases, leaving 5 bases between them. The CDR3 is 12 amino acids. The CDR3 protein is CASSFEDEKLFF. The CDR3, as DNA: TGTGCCAGCAGCTTTGAGGATGAAAAACTGTTTTTT.

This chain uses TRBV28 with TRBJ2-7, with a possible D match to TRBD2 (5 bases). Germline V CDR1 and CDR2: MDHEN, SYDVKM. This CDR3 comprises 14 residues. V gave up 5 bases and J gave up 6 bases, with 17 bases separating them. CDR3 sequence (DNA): TGTGCCAGCAGTGTCTTTCGGGAAGGACGCGAGCAGTACTTC. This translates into CASSVFREGREQYF.

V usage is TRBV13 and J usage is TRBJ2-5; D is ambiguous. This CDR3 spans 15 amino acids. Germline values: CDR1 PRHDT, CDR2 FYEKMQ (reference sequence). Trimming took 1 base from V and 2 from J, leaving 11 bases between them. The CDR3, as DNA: TGTGCCAGCAGCTTAGCAGGTCTCGGTCAAGAGACCCAGTACTTC. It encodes CASSLAGLGQETQYF.

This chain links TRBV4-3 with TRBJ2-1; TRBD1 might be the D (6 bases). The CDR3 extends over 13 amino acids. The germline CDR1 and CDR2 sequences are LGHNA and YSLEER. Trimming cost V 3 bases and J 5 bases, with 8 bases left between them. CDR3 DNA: TGCGCCAGCAGCCAGGACAGAAACAATGAGCAGTTCTTC. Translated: CASSQDRNNEQFF.

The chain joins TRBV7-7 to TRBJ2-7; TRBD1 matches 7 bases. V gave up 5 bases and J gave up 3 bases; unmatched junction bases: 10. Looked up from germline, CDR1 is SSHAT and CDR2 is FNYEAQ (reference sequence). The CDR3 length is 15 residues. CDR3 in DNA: TGTGCCAGCAGCCTACTTCCGGGACAGAACTACGAGCAGTACTTC. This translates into CASSLLPGQNYEQYF. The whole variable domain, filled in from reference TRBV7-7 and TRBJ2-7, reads GAGVSQSPRYKVTKRGQDVTLRCDPISSHATLYWYQQALGQGPEFLTYFNYEAQPDKSGLPSDRFSAERPEGSISTLTIQRTEQRDSAMYRCASSLLPGQNYEQYFGPGTRLTVT.

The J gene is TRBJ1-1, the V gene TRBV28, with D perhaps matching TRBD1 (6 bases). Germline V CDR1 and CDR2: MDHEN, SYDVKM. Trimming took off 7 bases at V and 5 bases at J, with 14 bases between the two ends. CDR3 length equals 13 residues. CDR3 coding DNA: TGTGCCAGCAATCCACCACAGGGTACTGAAGCTTTCTTT. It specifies CASNPPQGTEAFF.

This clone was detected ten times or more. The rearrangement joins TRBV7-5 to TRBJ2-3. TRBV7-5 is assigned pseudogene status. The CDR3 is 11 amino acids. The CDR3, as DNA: TGTGTCAGAAGCTTAGCAGATACGCAGTATTTT. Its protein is CVRSLADTQYF.

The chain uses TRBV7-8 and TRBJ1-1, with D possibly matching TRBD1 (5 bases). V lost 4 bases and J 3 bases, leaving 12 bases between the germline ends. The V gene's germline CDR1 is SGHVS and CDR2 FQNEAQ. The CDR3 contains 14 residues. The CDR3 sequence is CASSWPGLDTEAFF. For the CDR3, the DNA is TGTGCCAGCAGCTGGCCGGGACTGGACACTGAAGCTTTCTTT. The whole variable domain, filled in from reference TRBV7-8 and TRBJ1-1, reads GAGVSQSPRYKVAKRGQDVALRCDPISGHVSLFWYQQALGQGPEFLTYFQNEAQLDKSGLPSDRFFAERPEGSVSTLKIQRTQQEDSAVYLCASSWPGLDTEAFFGQGTRLTVV.

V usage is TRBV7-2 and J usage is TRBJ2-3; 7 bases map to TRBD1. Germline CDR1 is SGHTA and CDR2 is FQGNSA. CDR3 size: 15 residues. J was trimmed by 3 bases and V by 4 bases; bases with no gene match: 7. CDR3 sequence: CASSSATGRTDTQYF. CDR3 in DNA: TGTGCCAGCAGCTCGGCGACAGGGCGGACAGATACGCAGTATTTT.